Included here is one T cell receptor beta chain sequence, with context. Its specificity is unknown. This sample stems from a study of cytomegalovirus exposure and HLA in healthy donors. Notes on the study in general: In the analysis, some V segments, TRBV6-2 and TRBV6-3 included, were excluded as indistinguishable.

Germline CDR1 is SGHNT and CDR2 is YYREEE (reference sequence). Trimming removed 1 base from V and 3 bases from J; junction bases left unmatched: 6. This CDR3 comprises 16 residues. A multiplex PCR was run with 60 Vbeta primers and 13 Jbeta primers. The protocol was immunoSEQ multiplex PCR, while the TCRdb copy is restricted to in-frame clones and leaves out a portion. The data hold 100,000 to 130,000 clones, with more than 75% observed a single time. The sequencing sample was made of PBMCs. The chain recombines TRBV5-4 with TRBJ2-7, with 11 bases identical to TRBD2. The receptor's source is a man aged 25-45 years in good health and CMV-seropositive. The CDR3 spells CASSLKLAGADYEQYF. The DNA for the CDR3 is TGTGCCAGCAGCTTGAAACTAGCGGGGGCGGACTACGAGCAGTACTTC.